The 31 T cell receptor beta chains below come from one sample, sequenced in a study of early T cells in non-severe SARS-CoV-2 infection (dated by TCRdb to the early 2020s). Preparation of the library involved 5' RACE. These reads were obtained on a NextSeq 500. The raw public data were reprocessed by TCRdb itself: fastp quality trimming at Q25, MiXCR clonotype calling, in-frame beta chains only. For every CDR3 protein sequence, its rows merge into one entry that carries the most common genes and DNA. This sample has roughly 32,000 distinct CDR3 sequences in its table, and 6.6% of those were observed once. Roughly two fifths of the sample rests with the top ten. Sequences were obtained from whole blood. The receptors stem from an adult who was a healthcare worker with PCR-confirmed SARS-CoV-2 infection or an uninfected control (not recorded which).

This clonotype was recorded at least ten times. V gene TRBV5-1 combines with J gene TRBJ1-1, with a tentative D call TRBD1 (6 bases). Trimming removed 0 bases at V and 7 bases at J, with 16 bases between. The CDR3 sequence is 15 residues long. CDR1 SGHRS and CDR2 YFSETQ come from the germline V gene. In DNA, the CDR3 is TGCGCCAGCAGCTTGGCCCTGACAGGCACGGGTGAAGCTTTCTTT. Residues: CASSLALTGTGEAFF.

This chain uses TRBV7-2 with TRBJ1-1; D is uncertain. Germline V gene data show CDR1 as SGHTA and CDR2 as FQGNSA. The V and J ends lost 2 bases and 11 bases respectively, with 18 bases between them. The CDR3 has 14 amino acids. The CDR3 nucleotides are TGTGCCAGCAGCTTAAATCCGGGAGTGGGCCTGGCTTTCTTT. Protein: CASSLNPGVGLAFF. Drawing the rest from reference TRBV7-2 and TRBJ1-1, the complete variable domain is GAGVSQSPSNKVTEKGKDVELRCDPISGHTALYWYRQSLGQGLEFLIYFQGNSAPDKSGLPSDRFSAERTGGSVSTLTIQRTQQEDSAVYLCASSLNPGVGLAFFGQGTRLTVV.

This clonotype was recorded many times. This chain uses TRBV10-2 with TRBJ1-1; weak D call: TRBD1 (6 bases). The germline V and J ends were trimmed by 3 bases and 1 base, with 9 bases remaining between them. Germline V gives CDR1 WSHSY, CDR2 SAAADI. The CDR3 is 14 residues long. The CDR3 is CASSDWGPNTEAFF. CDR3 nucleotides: TGCGCCAGCAGTGATTGGGGGCCGAACACTGAAGCTTTCTTT.

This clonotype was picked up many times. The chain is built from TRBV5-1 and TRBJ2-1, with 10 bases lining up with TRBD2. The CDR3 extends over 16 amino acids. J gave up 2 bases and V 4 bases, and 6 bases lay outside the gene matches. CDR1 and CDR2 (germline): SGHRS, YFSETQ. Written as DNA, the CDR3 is TGCGCCAGCAGCCGGCAGCGGGAGGGCCCCTACAATGAGCAGTTCTTC. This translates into CASSRQREGPYNEQFF.

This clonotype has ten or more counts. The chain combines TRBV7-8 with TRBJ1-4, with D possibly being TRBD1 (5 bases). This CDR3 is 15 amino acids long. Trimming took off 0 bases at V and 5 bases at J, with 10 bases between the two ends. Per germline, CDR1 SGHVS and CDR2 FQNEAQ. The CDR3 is CASSLASRANEKLFF. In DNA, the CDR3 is TGTGCCAGCAGCTTAGCGAGCAGGGCCAATGAAAAACTGTTTTTT.

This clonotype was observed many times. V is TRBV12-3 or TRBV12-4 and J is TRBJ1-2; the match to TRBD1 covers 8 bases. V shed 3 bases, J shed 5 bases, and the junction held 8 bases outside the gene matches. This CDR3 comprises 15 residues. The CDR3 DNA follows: TGTGCCAGCAGTTTTGACTCAGGGGGCGGGTATGGCTACACCTTC. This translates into CASSFDSGGGYGYTF.

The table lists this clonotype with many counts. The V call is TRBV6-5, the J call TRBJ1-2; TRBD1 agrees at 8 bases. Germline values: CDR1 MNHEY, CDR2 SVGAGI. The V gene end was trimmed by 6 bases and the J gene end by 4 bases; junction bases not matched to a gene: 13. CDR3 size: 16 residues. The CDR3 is CASSPSWTGSAYGYTF. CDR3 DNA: TGTGCCAGCAGCCCCTCTTGGACAGGGAGCGCCTATGGCTACACCTTC.

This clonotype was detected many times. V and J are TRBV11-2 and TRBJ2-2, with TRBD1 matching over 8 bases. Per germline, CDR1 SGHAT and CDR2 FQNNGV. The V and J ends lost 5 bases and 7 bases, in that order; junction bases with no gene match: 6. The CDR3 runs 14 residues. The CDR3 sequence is CASSRDRTFGELFF. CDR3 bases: TGTGCCAGCAGCCGGGACAGGACGTTCGGGGAGCTGTTTTTT.

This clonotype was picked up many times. CDR3 bases: TGTGCCAGCAGCCCCCAACAGCAGGGAAAGGGAAGCTCCTATAATTCACCCCTCCACTTT. Its protein is CASSPQQQGKGSSYNSPLHF. The V and J genes are TRBV7-8 and TRBJ1-6; D possibly corresponds to TRBD1 (5 bases). The V gene's germline CDR1 is SGHVS and CDR2 FQNEAQ. The CDR3 length is 20 residues. Trimming stripped 5 bases from V and 0 bases from J, with 23 bases between.

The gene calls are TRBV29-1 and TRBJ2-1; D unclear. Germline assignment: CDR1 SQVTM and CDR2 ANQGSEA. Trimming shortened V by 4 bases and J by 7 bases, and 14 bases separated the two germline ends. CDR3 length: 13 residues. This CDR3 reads CSVAPEVGNEQFF. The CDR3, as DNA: TGCAGCGTTGCTCCCGAAGTGGGAAATGAGCAGTTCTTC.

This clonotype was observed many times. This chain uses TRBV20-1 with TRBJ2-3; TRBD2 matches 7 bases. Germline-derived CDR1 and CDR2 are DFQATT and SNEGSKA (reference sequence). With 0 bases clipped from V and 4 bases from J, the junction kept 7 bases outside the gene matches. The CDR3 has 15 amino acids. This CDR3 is CSARDTSVSPDTQYF. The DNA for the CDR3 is TGCAGTGCTAGAGATACTAGCGTTAGTCCAGATACGCAGTATTTT.

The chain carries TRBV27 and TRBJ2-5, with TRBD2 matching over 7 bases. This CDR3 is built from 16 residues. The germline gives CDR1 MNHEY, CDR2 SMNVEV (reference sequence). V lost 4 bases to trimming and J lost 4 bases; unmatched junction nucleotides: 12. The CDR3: CASSSEPPWGGETQYF. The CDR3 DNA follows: TGTGCCAGCAGTTCGGAGCCCCCTTGGGGGGGAGAGACCCAGTACTTC.

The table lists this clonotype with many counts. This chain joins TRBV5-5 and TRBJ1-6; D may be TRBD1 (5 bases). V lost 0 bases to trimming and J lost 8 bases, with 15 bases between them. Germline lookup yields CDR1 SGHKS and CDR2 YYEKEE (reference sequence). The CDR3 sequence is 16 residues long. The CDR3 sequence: CASSLGNGLGDSPLHF. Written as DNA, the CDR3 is TGTGCCAGCAGCTTGGGGAACGGGTTGGGGGATTCACCCCTCCACTTT. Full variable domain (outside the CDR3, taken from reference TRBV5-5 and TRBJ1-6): DAGVTQSPTHLIKTRGQQVTLRCSPISGHKSVSWYQQVLGQGPQFIFQYYEKEERGRGNFPDRFSARQFPNYSSELNVNALLLGDSALYLCASSLGNGLGDSPLHFGNGTRLTVT.

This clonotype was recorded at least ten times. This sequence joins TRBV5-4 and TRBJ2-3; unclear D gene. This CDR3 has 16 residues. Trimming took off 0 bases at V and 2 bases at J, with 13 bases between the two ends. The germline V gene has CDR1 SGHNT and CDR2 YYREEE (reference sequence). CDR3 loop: CASSLGASVTTDTQYF. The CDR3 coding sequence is TGTGCCAGCAGCTTGGGCGCCAGCGTAACCACAGATACGCAGTATTTT.

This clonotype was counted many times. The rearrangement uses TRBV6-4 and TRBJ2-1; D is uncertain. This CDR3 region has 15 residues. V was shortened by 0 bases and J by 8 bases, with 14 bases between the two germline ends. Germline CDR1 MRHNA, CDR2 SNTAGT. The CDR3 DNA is TGTGCCAGCAGTGACTCGAGTTCCGCTGTCGATGAGCAGTTCTTC. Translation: CASSDSSSAVDEQFF.

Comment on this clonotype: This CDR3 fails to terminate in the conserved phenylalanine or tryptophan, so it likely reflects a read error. CDR3 DNA sequence: TGTGCCAGCAGCTCAGGGTTGGCGGAGACCCAGTACTCC. Its protein product is CASSSGLAETQYS. The rearrangement joins TRBV7-2 to TRBJ2-5; D might be TRBD1 (5 bases). CDR1 and CDR2 from the germline V gene are SGHTA and FQGNSA. V lost 4 bases and J lost 5, with 11 bases in between. This CDR3 is 13 amino acids long.

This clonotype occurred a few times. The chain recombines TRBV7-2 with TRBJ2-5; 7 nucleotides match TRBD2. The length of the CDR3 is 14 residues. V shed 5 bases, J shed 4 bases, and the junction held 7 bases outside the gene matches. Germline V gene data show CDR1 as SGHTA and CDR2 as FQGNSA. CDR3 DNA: TGTGCCAGCAGCCCGCCAGCGGGACTAGAGACCCAGTACTTC. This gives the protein CASSPPAGLETQYF.

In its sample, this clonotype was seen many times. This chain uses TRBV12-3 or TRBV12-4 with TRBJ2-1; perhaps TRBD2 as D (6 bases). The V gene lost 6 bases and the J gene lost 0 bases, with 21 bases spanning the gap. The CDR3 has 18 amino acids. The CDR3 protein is CASSSSVGGVGSYNEQFF. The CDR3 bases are TGTGCCAGCAGCTCATCAGTCGGCGGGGTGGGCTCCTACAATGAGCAGTTCTTC.

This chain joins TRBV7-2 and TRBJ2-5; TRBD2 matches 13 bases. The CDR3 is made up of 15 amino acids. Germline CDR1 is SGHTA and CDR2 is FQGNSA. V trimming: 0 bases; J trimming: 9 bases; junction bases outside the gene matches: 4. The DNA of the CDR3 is TGTGCCAGCAGCTTAGCTGGGACTAGCGGGGTGTCCCAGTACTTC. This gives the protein CASSLAGTSGVSQYF. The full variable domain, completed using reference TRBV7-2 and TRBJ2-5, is GAGVSQSPSNKVTEKGKDVELRCDPISGHTALYWYRQSLGQGLEFLIYFQGNSAPDKSGLPSDRFSAERTGGSVSTLTIQRTQQEDSAVYLCASSLAGTSGVSQYFGPGTRLLVL.

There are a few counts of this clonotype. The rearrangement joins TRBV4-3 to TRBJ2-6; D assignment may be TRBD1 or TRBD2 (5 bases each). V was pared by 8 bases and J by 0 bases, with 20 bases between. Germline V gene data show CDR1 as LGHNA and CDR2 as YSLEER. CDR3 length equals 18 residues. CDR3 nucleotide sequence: TGCGCCAGCGGCGGGTGGCAGGGCTCCAACTCTGGGGCCAACGTCCTGACTTTC. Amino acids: CASGGWQGSNSGANVLTF.

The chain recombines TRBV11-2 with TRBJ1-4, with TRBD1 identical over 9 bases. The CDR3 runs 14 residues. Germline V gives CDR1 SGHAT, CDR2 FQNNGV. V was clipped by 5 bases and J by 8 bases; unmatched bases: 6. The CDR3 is CASSPGTGREKLFF. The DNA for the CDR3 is TGTGCCAGCAGCCCTGGGACAGGGAGGGAAAAACTGTTTTTT.

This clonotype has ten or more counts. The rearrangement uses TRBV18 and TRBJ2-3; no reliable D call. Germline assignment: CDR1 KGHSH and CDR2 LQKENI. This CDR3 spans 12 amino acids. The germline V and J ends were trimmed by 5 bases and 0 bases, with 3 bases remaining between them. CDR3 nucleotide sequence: TGTGCCAGCTCAGTTAGCACAGATACGCAGTATTTT. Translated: CASSVSTDTQYF.

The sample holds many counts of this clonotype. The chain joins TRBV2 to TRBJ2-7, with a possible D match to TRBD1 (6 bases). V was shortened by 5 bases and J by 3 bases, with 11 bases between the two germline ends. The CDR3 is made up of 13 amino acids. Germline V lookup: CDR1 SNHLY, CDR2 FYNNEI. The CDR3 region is CASSSGQLYEQYF. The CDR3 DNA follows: TGTGCCAGCAGTTCCGGACAGCTCTACGAGCAGTACTTC.

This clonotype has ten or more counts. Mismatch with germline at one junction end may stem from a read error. The CDR3 loop reads CASSLQGARAF. CDR3 nucleotide sequence: TGTGCCAGCAGCCTCCAGGGGGCTAGGGCCTTC. The chain recombines TRBV3-1 with TRBJ1-2; 8 bases fit TRBD1. The CDR3 is made up of 11 amino acids. From germline, CDR1 is LGHDT and CDR2 YNNKEL (reference sequence).

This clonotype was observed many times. The CDR3 reads CASSFGGNQPQHF. For the CDR3, the DNA is TGTGCCAGCAGCTTTGGGGGGAATCAGCCCCAGCATTTT. The chain is built from TRBV12-3 or TRBV12-4 and TRBJ1-5; D might be TRBD1 (5 bases). The CDR3 spans 13 residues. V was cut by 6 bases and J by 4 bases, with 10 bases left in between.

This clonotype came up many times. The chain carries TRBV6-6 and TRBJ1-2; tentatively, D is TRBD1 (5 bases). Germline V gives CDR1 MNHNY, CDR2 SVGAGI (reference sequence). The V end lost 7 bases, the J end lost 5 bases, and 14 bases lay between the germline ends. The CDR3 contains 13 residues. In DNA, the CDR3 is TGTGCCAGCAAGGTCGGTGGGGGATATGGCTACACCTTC. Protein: CASKVGGGYGYTF.

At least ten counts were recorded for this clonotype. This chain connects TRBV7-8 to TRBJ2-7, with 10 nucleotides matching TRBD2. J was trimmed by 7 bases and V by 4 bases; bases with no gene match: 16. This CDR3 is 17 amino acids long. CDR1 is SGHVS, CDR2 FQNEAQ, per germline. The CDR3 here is CASSSLPHSGRENEQYF. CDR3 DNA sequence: TGTGCCAGCAGCTCACTCCCCCACAGCGGGAGGGAGAATGAGCAGTACTTC.

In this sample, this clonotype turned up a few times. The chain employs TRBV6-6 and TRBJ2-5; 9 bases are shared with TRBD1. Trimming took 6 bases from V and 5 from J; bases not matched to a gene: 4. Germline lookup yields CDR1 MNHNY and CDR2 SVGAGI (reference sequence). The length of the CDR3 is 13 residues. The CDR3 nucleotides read TGTGCCAGCAGACAGGGGGCGGGGGAGACCCAGTACTTC. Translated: CASRQGAGETQYF.

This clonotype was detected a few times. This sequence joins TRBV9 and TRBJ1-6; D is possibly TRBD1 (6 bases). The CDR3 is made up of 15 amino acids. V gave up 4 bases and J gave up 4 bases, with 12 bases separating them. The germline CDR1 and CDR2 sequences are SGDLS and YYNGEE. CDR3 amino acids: CASSTTGHYNSPLHF. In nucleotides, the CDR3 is TGTGCCAGCAGCACCACGGGACATTATAATTCACCCCTCCACTTT.

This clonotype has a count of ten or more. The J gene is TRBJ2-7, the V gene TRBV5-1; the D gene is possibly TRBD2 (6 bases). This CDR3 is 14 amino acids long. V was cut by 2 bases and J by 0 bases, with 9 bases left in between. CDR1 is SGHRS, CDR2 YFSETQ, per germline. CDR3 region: CASSFDGSSYEQYF. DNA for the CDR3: TGCGCCAGCAGCTTTGACGGGAGCTCCTACGAGCAGTACTTC.

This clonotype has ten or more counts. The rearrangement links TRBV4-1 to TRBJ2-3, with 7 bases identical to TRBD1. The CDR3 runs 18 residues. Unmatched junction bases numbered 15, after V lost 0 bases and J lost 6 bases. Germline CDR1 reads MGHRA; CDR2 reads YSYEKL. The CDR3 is CASSQDGWGRGKSDTQYF. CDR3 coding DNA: TGCGCCAGCAGCCAAGATGGCTGGGGCAGGGGGAAATCTGATACGCAGTATTTT.